These T cell receptor beta chains were read from a single sample in a study of blood T cell repertoires in COVID-19. Using immunoSEQ multiplex PCR, the repertoire was profiled, and TCRdb retains in-frame clones only, with some absent. The profile shows about 100,000 clones, around 85% of them singletons. Sequencing was carried out using peripheral blood. These receptors originate from a man between 45 and 60 years old with active or convalescent COVID-19. CDR3s include the opening cysteine and the closing phenylalanine or tryptophan. D genes are given only for firm matches. Some rows have no size entry. The others give once, few or many, or a class for an expanded clone.

D gene	V gene	J gene	clone size	CDR3 protein	CDR3 DNA
TRBD2	TRBV4-1	TRBJ2-1	NA	CASSPPGLAGLNEQFF	TGCGCCAGCAGCCCCCCGGGACTAGCGGGCCTCAATGAGCAGTTCTTC
TRBD2	TRBV29-1	TRBJ2-5	NA	CSASVAGGGETQYF	TGCAGCGCTTCAGTAGCGGGAGGGGGGGAGACCCAGTACTTC
TRBD2	TRBV9	TRBJ2-7	NA	CASSSLAGRSYEQYF	TGTGCCAGCAGCTCTCTAGCGGGACGCTCCTACGAGCAGTACTTC
TRBD2	TRBV5-4	TRBJ2-5	NA	CASSSLAGASWETQYF	TGTGCCAGCAGCTCACTAGCGGGGGCTTCGTGGGAGACCCAGTACTTC
TRBD1	TRBV19	TRBJ1-2	NA	CASSIGQVLSGYGYTF	TGTGCCAGTAGTATCGGACAGGTGTTATCGGGCTATGGCTACACCTTC
TRBD2	TRBV11-2	TRBJ2-4	NA	CASSLRPGLAVLAKNIQYF	TGTGCCAGCAGCTTAAGACCGGGACTAGCGGTGCTAGCCAAAAACATTCAGTACTTC
TRBD1	TRBV2	TRBJ1-1	NA	CASSEDGGTAIVASF	TGTGCCAGCAGTGAGGACGGCGGGACAGCTATCGTTGCTTCATTT
NA	TRBV6-1	TRBJ1-2	NA	CASSEDAGNYGYTF	TGTGCCAGCAGTGAAGATGCCGGGAACTATGGCTACACCTTC
TRBD2	TRBV4-2	TRBJ2-7	NA	CASSQTSGSQYEQYF	TGTGCCAGCAGCCAGACTAGCGGGAGCCAGTACGAGCAGTACTTC
NA	TRBV6-1	TRBJ1-2	NA	CASSDVINYGYTF	TGTGCCAGCAGTGACGTTATTAACTATGGCTACACCTTC
TRBD1	TRBV29-1	TRBJ2-2	NA	CSVEVNTYRGRNTGELFF	TGCAGCGTTGAGGTTAATACATACAGGGGTCGGAACACCGGGGAGCTGTTTTTT
TRBD2	TRBV29-1	TRBJ2-7	once	CSVVRTSGRGEQYF	TGCAGCGTTGTGAGGACTAGCGGGAGAGGGGAGCAGTACTTC
NA	TRBV15	TRBJ1-6	NA	CATSRGGHQVGGSPLHF	TGTGCCACCAGCAGAGGAGGTCATCAAGTCGGGGGGTCACCCCTCCACTTT
TRBD2	TRBV7-9	TRBJ2-3	once	CASSPFPSGDTDTQYF	TGTGCCAGCAGCCCCTTTCCTAGCGGGGACACAGATACGCAGTATTTT
TRBD1	TRBV5-1	TRBJ1-3	once	CASSWGQVSGNTIYF	TGCGCCAGCAGCTGGGGACAGGTCTCTGGAAACACCATATATTTT
NA	TRBV3-1/TRBV3-2	TRBJ1-4	NA	CASSPSLEEEKLFF	TGTGCCAGCAGCCCGTCTTTAGAGGAAGAAAAACTGTTTTTT
NA	TRBV27	TRBJ1-2	NA	CASRDTSNYGYTF	TGTGCCAGCAGGGACACCTCTAACTATGGCTACACCTTC
TRBD2	TRBV6-5	TRBJ2-7	NA	CASTRGGEQYF	TGTGCCAGCACTCGGGGAGGGGAGCAGTACTTC
NA	TRBV6-6	TRBJ2-1	NA	CASSYVRGRYNEQFF	TGTGCCAGCAGTTACGTCCGGGGGAGGTACAATGAGCAGTTCTTC
NA	TRBV5-1	TRBJ2-5	NA	CASSFGQQETQYF	TGCGCCAGCAGCTTCGGACAGCAAGAGACCCAGTACTTC